This T cell receptor beta chain was sequenced during a study of regulatory T cells in long-lasting Graves disease. Trimming took 1 base from V and 5 from J, leaving 12 bases between them. Germline values: CDR1 SGHAT, CDR2 FQNNGV. The CDR3 is made up of 15 amino acids. Arm-PCR of CDR3 regions with iRepertoire HTBI primers generated TCR beta libraries. MiXCR, applied by TCRdb to the multiplex PCR reads, yields one record per CDR3 protein. The data show approximately 470,000 distinct CDR3 sequences, with roughly 16% seen just once and more than 9% held by the top ten. Ten or more counts support this clonotype. Time point specified: newly diagnosed GD, antithyroid drugs for less than 3 months. PBMC-derived RNA was used for the TCR library. These data were likewise used in another study, on T cells in Graves' hyperthyroidism and ophthalmopathy.

The genes are TRBV11-2 and TRBJ2-1; D may correspond to TRBD1 or TRBD2 (5 bases each). Source: peripheral blood mononuclear cells (PBMCs), taken at new diagnosis, from a patient treated with antithyroid drugs. This clonotype was obtained from a man aged 40-49 years with Graves disease. The CDR3 nucleotides are TGTGCCAGCAGCTTAGCTTATCGGGGCGACAATGAGCAGTTCTTC. Amino acids: CASSLAYRGDNEQFF. The whole variable domain, filled in from reference TRBV11-2 and TRBJ2-1, reads EAGVAQSPRYKIIEKRQSVAFWCNPISGHATLYWYQQILGQGPKLLIQFQNNGVVDDSQLPKDRFSAERLKGVDSTLKIQPAKLEDSAVYLCASSLAYRGDNEQFFGPGTRLTVL.